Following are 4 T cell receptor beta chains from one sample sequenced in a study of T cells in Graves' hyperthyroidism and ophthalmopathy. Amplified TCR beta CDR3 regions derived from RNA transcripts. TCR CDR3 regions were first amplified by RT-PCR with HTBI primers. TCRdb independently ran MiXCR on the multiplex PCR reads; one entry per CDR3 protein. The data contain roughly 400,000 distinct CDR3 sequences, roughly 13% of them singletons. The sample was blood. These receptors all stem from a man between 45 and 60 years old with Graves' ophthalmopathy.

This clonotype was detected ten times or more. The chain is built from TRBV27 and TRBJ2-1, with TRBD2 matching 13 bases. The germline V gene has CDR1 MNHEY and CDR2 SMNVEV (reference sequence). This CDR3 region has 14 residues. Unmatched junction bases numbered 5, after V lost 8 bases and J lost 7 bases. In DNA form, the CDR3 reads TGTGCCAGCGATAGACTAGCGGGAGGTAATGAGCAGTTCTTC. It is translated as CASDRLAGGNEQFF.

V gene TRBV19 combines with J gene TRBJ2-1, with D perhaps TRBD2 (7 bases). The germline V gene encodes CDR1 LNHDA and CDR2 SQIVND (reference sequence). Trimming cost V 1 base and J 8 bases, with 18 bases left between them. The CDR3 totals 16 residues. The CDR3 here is CASSIAGTLGGDEQFF. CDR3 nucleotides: TGTGCCAGTAGTATAGCGGGGACTTTAGGGGGGGATGAGCAGTTCTTC.

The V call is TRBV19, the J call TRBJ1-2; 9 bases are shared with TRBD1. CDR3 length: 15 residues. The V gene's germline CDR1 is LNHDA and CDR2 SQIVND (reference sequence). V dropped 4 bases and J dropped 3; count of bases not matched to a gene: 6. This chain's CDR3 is CASSNYRGLDYGYTF. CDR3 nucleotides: TGTGCCAGTAGTAACTACAGGGGGCTTGACTATGGCTACACCTTC.

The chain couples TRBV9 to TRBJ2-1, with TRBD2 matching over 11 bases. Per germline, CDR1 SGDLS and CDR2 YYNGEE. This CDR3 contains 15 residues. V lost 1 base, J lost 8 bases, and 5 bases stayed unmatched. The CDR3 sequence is CASSVTLAGADEQFF. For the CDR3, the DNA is TGTGCCAGCAGCGTAACACTAGCGGGAGCGGATGAGCAGTTCTTC.